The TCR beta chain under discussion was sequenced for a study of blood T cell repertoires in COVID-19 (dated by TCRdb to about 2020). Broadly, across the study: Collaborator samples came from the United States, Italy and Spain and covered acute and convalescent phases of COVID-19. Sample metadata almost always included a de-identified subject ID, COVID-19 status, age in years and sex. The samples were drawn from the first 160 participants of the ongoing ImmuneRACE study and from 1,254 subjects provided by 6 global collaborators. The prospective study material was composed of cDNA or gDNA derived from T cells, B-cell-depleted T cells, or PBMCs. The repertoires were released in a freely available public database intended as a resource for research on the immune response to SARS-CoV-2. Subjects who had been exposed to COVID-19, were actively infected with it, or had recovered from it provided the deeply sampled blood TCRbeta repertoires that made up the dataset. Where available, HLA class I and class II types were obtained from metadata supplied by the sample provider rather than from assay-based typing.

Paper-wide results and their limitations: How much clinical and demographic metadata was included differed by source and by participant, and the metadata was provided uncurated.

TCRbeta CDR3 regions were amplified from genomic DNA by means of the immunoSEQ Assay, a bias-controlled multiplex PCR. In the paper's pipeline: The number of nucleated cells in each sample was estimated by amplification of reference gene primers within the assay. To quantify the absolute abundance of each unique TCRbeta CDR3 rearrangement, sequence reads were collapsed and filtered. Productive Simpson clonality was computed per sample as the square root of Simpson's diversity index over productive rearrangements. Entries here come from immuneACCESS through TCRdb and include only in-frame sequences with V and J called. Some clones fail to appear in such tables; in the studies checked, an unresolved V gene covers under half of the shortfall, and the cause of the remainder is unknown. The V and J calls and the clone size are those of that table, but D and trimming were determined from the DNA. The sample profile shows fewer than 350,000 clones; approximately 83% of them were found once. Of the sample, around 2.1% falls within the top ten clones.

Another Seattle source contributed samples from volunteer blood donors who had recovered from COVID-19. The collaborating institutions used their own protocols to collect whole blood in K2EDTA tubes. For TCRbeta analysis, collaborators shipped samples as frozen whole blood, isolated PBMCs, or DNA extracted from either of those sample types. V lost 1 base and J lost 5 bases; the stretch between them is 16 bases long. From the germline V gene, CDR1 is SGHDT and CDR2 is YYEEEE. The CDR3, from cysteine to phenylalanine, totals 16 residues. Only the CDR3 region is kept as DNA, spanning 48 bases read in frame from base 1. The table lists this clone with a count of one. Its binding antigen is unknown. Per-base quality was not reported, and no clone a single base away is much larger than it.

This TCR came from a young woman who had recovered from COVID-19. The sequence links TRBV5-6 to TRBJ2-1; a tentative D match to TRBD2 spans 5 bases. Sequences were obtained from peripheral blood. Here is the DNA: TGTGCCAGCAGCTTGTCTCTGGGGAGACAACACAATGAGCAGTTCTTC. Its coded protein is CASSLSLGRQHNEQFF.